The 28 T cell receptor beta chains reported below all come from one sample, sequenced in a study of blood T cell repertoires in COVID-19 (dated by TCRdb to the early 2020s). Library generation was performed with the immunoSEQ multiplex PCR assay. As stored in TCRdb, this immuneACCESS dataset retains in-frame rearrangements with V and J assigned. A fraction of the clones does not appear; measured against another copy, unresolved V genes explain less than half of the discrepancy, and the remainder lacks a known reason. Recorded for this sample are about 440,000 clones; 88% of them occurred a single time. The ten largest clones capture roughly 12% of the sample. Sequenced material: peripheral blood. Every receptor here comes from a woman in her 50s with COVID-19, enrolled during active disease.

The chain uses TRBV27 and TRBJ2-1, with TRBD2 matching 8 bases. The junction had 8 bases not matched to a gene; V was cut back by 1 base and J by 0 bases. Germline lookup yields CDR1 MNHEY and CDR2 SMNVEV (reference sequence). The CDR3 is made up of 18 amino acids. The CDR3 protein is CASSLLFERGSSYNEQFF. The CDR3 DNA reads TGTGCCAGCAGTTTATTGTTCGAGCGGGGGAGCTCCTACAATGAGCAGTTCTTC.

V and J are TRBV18 and TRBJ1-2; 7 positions agree with TRBD1. Germline V lookup: CDR1 KGHSH, CDR2 LQKENI. The CDR3 sequence is 13 residues long. Losses at the gene ends were 3 bases for V and 13 bases for J; bases not matched to a gene: 11. CDR3 DNA sequence: TGTGCCAGCTCACCCTTAGGAACAGGGGATTTCACCTTC. Its translation is CASSPLGTGDFTF. The whole variable domain, filled in from reference TRBV18 and TRBJ1-2, reads NAGVMQNPRHLVRRRGQEARLRCSPMKGHSHVYWYRQLPEEGLKFMVYLQKENIIDESGMPKERFSAEFPKEGPSILRIQQVVRGDSAAYFCASSPLGTGDFTFGSGTRLTVV.

The V gene is TRBV19, the J gene TRBJ2-3; 10 bases are a match to TRBD1. The CDR3 covers 15 residues. The V segment lost 6 bases and the J segment 3 bases; nucleotides outside the gene matches: 6. Germline CDR1 reads LNHDA; CDR2 reads SQIVND (reference sequence). The CDR3 DNA sequence: TGTGCCAGTAGCCACTGGACAGGGGGGACAGATACGCAGTATTTT. Its translation is CASSHWTGGTDTQYF.

This chain connects TRBV5-4 to TRBJ2-1; TRBD2 aligns across 15 bases. With V trimmed by 4 bases and J by 4 bases, 3 bases remained unmatched. This CDR3 region has 16 residues. CDR1 SGHNT and CDR2 YYREEE come from the germline V gene (reference sequence). CDR3 sequence reads: CASSGTSGGTYNEQFF. The CDR3 DNA reads as TGTGCCAGCAGCGGGACTAGCGGGGGGACTTACAATGAGCAGTTCTTC. Using reference TRBV5-4 and TRBJ2-1 for the parts outside the CDR3, the full variable domain is ETGVTQSPTHLIKTRGQQVTLRCSSQSGHNTVSWYQQALGQGPQFIFQYYREEENGRGNFPPRFSGLQFPNYSSELNVNALELDDSALYLCASSGTSGGTYNEQFFGPGTRLTVL.

The V gene is TRBV30, the J gene TRBJ2-7; 8 bases fit TRBD2. The CDR3 covers 14 residues. The V gene end was trimmed by 2 bases and the J gene end by 9 bases; junction bases not matched to a gene: 12. Germline CDR1 is GTSNPN and CDR2 is SVGIG (reference sequence). The CDR3 sequence: CAWSRRSGGGWQYF. CDR3 in DNA: TGTGCCTGGAGTAGGCGGTCCGGGGGGGGTTGGCAGTACTTC. The full variable domain, completed using reference TRBV30 and TRBJ2-7, is SQTIHQWPATLVQPVGSPLSLECTVEGTSNPNLYWYRQAAGRGLQLLFYSVGIGQISSEVPQNLSASRPQDRQFILSSKKLLLSDSGFYLCAWSRRSGGGWQYFGPGTRLTVT.

As regards this clone: The same CDR3 can be traced to other DNA sequences in this sample. The chain uses TRBV19 and TRBJ1-1; 10 bases map to TRBD1. V lost 2 bases to trimming and J lost 5 bases; unmatched junction nucleotides: 2. Germline loops: CDR1 LNHDA, CDR2 SQIVND (reference sequence). The CDR3 spans 14 residues. CDR3 in amino acids: CASSIRTGGTEAFF. DNA for the CDR3: TGTGCCAGTAGTATAAGGACAGGGGGGACTGAAGCTTTCTTT.

This clone came up a few times. The chain is built from TRBV6-5 and TRBJ2-3, with 8 positions matching TRBD1. The CDR3 consists of 14 residues. Germline loops: CDR1 MNHEY, CDR2 SVGAGI. V trimming: 6 bases; J trimming: 0 bases; junction bases outside the gene matches: 2. The CDR3 is CASSRQGSTDTQYF. CDR3 coding DNA: TGTGCCAGCAGCAGACAGGGGAGCACAGATACGCAGTATTTT.

This clone has just one count. The chain carries TRBV5-4 and TRBJ2-2; D may be TRBD1 (5 bases). CDR1 is SGHNT, CDR2 YYREEE, per germline (reference sequence). V gave up 0 bases and J gave up 6 bases, with 18 bases separating them. There are 17 residues in the CDR3. The CDR3 sequence is CASSLGAEGALAGELFF. The DNA for the CDR3 is TGTGCCAGCAGCTTGGGGGCTGAAGGGGCGTTGGCCGGGGAGCTGTTTTTT.

V and J are TRBV28 and TRBJ2-5; possible D gene TRBD2, 5 bases. The germline V gene has CDR1 MDHEN and CDR2 SYDVKM. The CDR3 sequence is 13 residues long. V lost 3 bases and J lost 4, with 9 bases in between. DNA for the CDR3: TGTGCCAGCAGTTTGGAGGCCCTAGAGACCCAGTACTTC. Its translation: CASSLEALETQYF. Variable domain in full (rest from reference TRBV28 and TRBJ2-5): DVKVTQSSRYLVKRTGEKVFLECVQDMDHENMFWYRQDPGLGLRLIYFSYDVKMKEKGDIPEGYSVSREKKERFSLILESASTNQTSMYLCASSLEALETQYFGPGTRLLVL.

The chain carries TRBV7-7 and TRBJ2-1; 13 bases fit TRBD2. V lost 3 bases, J lost 8 bases, and 4 bases stayed unmatched. The CDR3 is 15 amino acids. Germline CDR1 is SSHAT and CDR2 is FNYEAQ (reference sequence). The CDR3 DNA is TGTGCCAGCAGCTTTGGGACTAGCGGGGTATATGAGCAGTTCTTC. Translated: CASSFGTSGVYEQFF.

This clone was found a few times. Here the CDR3 DNA reads TGCGCCAGCAGCCCTCCCGGACAGGGACTAGAAAAACTGTTTTTT. Encoded protein: CASSPPGQGLEKLFF. V is TRBV4-1 and J is TRBJ1-4; 8 bases fit TRBD1. CDR1 and CDR2 (germline): MGHRA, YSYEKL. Trimming cost V 4 bases and J 8 bases; bases outside gene matches: 9. This CDR3 region has 15 residues.

As DNA, the CDR3 is TGTGCCAGCAGCTTCGACGGCAGGGGGCTTACAGATACGCAGTATTTT. Its translation is CASSFDGRGLTDTQYF. V and J are TRBV5-6 and TRBJ2-3, with 8 positions matching TRBD1. The CDR3 has 16 amino acids. Germline values: CDR1 SGHDT, CDR2 YYEEEE. J was trimmed by 3 bases and V by 2 bases; bases with no gene match: 8.

V gene TRBV5-1 combines with J gene TRBJ1-1; weak D call: TRBD1 (5 bases). The germline V and J ends were trimmed by 5 bases and 4 bases, with 15 bases remaining between them. CDR1 and CDR2 from the germline V gene are SGHRS and YFSETQ. This CDR3 is built from 14 residues. Here the CDR3 reads CASRIGYRSTEAFF. CDR3 nucleotides: TGCGCCAGCAGGATAGGGTACAGGAGCACTGAAGCTTTCTTT.

The gene calls are TRBV7-9 and TRBJ2-7; 7 nucleotides align to TRBD1. With 4 bases clipped from V and 0 bases from J, the junction kept 3 bases outside the gene matches. The germline CDR1 and CDR2 sequences are SEHNR and FQNEAQ (reference sequence). There are 14 residues in the CDR3. The CDR3 loop is CASSSGQLSYEQYF. The CDR3 nucleotides are TGTGCCAGCAGCTCGGGACAGCTCTCCTACGAGCAGTACTTC. Looking up the rest from reference TRBV7-9 and TRBJ2-7 gives the full variable domain: DTGVSQNPRHKITKRGQNVTFRCDPISEHNRLYWYRQTLGQGPEFLTYFQNEAQLEKSRLLSDRFSAERPKGSFSTLEIQRTEQGDSAMYLCASSSGQLSYEQYFGPGTRLTVT.

This clone has just one count. The J gene is TRBJ1-2, the V gene TRBV6-2 or TRBV6-3, with 9 bases identical to TRBD1. Trimming cost V 6 bases and J 6 bases; bases outside gene matches: 2. This CDR3 has 12 residues. The germline gives CDR1 MNHEY, CDR2 SVGEGT. CDR3 nucleotide sequence: TGTGCCAGCAGCCGGACAGGGGATGGCTACACCTTC. Translation: CASSRTGDGYTF.

This chain connects TRBV12-3 or TRBV12-4 to TRBJ1-2, with a possible D match to TRBD1 (5 bases). V lost 6 bases and J lost 7, with 9 bases in between. CDR3 length: 11 amino acids. The CDR3 DNA sequence: TGTGCCAGCAGCCAGGGAATTGGCTACACCTTC. It codes for CASSQGIGYTF.

CDR3 DNA sequence: TGTGCCAGCAGCGATCATCAGTTGCAAGGAAACACCATATATTTT. Its protein product is CASSDHQLQGNTIYF. J is TRBJ1-3 and V is TRBV7-6; D not certain. Germline V lookup: CDR1 SGHVS, CDR2 FNYEAQ. CDR3 length: 15 residues. The V and J ends lost 5 bases and 4 bases respectively, with 15 bases between them.

The chain employs TRBV6-5 and TRBJ2-3; 7 nucleotides line up with TRBD2. This CDR3 is built from 15 residues. CDR1 and CDR2 from the germline V gene are MNHEY and SVGAGI. Trimming at V came to 3 bases and at J to 2 bases, leaving 5 bases not matched to a gene. DNA of the CDR3: TGTGCCAGCAGTTATTCCGGGACTACCACAGATACGCAGTATTTT. Translating gives CASSYSGTTTDTQYF.

The chain uses TRBV11-2 and TRBJ2-3, with TRBD2 matching over 12 bases. The CDR3 has 14 residues. Germline lookup yields CDR1 SGHAT and CDR2 FQNNGV. Trimming took 6 bases from V and 11 from J; bases not matched to a gene: 9. The chain's CDR3 is CASRSLAGGREQYF. CDR3 nucleotide sequence: TGTGCCAGCAGATCTCTAGCGGGGGGGAGGGAGCAGTATTTT.

This chain uses TRBV18 with TRBJ2-5; weak D call: TRBD1 (5 bases). Germline CDR1 KGHSH, CDR2 LQKENI. The germline V and J ends were trimmed by 0 bases and 5 bases, with 16 bases remaining between them. This CDR3 is built from 16 residues. The CDR3 region is CASSPPAGILRETQYF. Here the CDR3 DNA reads TGTGCCAGCTCACCACCGGCAGGGATATTGAGGGAGACCCAGTACTTC.

The chain has TRBV3-1 (or the pseudogene TRBV3-2) and TRBJ2-3; 10 nucleotides line up with TRBD2. Looked up from germline, CDR1 is LGHDT and CDR2 is YNNKEL (reference sequence). There are 16 residues in the CDR3. With V trimmed by 4 bases and J by 2 bases, 6 bases remained unmatched. The CDR3, as DNA: TGTGCCAGCAGCCGCCAAGCGGGGGGGCACACAGATACGCAGTATTTT. Its translation: CASSRQAGGHTDTQYF.

This clone appeared a single time. The J gene is TRBJ1-1, the V gene TRBV29-1, with D possibly matching TRBD1 (5 bases). Germline V gives CDR1 SQVTM, CDR2 ANQGSEA. The CDR3 is made up of 12 amino acids. Trimming stripped 7 bases from V and 0 bases from J, with 9 bases between. The CDR3 sequence is CSARQLNTEAFF. In DNA form, the CDR3 reads TGCAGCGCCAGACAGTTGAACACTGAAGCTTTCTTT.

This clone was seen only once. J is TRBJ2-7 and V is TRBV28, with a weak D call TRBD2 (5 bases). This CDR3 has 13 amino acids. Germline loops: CDR1 MDHEN, CDR2 SYDVKM. The V and J ends lost 6 bases and 2 bases respectively, with 11 bases between them. The CDR3 DNA is TGTGCCAGCAGGGAGACGGGAACCTACGAGCAGTACTTC. It translates to CASRETGTYEQYF.

This rearrangement joins TRBV5-1 to TRBJ1-3, with 7 positions matching TRBD1. There are 15 residues in the CDR3. V lost 0 bases, J lost 4 bases, and 4 bases stayed unmatched. Germline-derived CDR1 and CDR2 are SGHRS and YFSETQ. This CDR3 is CASSLEGAPGNTIYF. Here the CDR3 DNA reads TGCGCCAGCAGCTTGGAGGGGGCGCCCGGAAACACCATATATTTT.

The chain carries TRBV7-9 and TRBJ1-1, with D perhaps matching TRBD1 (5 bases). Trimming left V 4 bases short and J 3 bases short, with 15 bases between. CDR3 length: 15 amino acids. Looked up from germline, CDR1 is SEHNR and CDR2 is FQNEAQ (reference sequence). CDR3 DNA sequence: TGTGCCAGCAGCTCCGGGGGACGGCCGCACACTGAAGCTTTCTTT. Its translation: CASSSGGRPHTEAFF. Full variable domain (missing parts from reference TRBV7-9 and TRBJ1-1): DTGVSQNPRHKITKRGQNVTFRCDPISEHNRLYWYRQTLGQGPEFLTYFQNEAQLEKSRLLSDRFSAERPKGSFSTLEIQRTEQGDSAMYLCASSSGGRPHTEAFFGQGTRLTVV.

This rearrangement joins TRBV3-1 (or the pseudogene TRBV3-2) to TRBJ1-3; D might be TRBD1 (6 bases). Deletions cut 1 base from V and 4 bases from J, with 11 bases between. This CDR3 region has 15 residues. Germline assignment: CDR1 LGHDT and CDR2 YNNKEL (reference sequence). The CDR3 protein is CASSQGRQVGNTIYF. In nucleotides, the CDR3 is TGTGCCAGCAGCCAAGGTCGACAGGTCGGAAACACCATATATTTT.

This chain joins TRBV7-8 and TRBJ2-7; TRBD1 matches at 11 bases. The CDR3 spans 14 residues. The germline CDR1 and CDR2 sequences are SGHVS and FQNEAQ. Trimming removed 4 bases from V and 5 bases from J; junction bases left unmatched: 4. In DNA form, the CDR3 reads TGTGCCAGCAGCTACCGGGACAGGGGGGACGAGCAGTACTTC. It encodes CASSYRDRGDEQYF.

The chain joins TRBV18 to TRBJ1-4; TRBD1 matches at 9 bases. Germline CDR1 reads KGHSH; CDR2 reads LQKENI. V shed 6 bases and J 8 bases; nucleotides not matched to a gene: 7. This CDR3 comprises 14 residues. CDR3 nucleotide sequence: TGTGCCAGCTCTTCACAGGGGGCGGAAGAAAAACTGTTTTTT. Protein: CASSSQGAEEKLFF.